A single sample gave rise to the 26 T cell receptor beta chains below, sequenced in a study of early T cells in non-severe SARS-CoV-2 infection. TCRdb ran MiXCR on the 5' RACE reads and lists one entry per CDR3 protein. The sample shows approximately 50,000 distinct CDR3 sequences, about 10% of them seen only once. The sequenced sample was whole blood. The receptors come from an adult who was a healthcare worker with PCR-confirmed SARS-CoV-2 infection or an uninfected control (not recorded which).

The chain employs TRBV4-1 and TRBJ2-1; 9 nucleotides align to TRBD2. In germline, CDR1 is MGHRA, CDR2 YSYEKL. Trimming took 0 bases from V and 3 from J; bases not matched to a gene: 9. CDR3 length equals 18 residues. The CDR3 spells CASSQDYSGSTRYNEQFF. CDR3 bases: TGCGCCAGCAGCCAAGATTATAGCGGGAGTACCCGCTACAATGAGCAGTTCTTC.

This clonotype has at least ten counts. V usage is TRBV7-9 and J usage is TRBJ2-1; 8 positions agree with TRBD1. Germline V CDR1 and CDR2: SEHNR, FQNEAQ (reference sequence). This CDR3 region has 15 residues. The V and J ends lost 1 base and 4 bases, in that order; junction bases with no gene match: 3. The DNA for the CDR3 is TGTGCCAGCAGCTTAGGACAGGGGTTATACAATGAGCAGTTCTTC. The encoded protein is CASSLGQGLYNEQFF.

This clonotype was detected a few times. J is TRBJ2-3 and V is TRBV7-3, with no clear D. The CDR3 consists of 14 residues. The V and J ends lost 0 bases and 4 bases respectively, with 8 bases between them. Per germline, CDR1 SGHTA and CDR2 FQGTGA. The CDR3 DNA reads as TGTGCCAGCAGCTTAACGGCGTATCCAGATACGCAGTATTTT. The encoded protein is CASSLTAYPDTQYF.

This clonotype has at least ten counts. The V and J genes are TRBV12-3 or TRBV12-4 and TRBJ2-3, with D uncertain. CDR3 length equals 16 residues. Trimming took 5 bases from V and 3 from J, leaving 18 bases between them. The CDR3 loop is CASSAQHTWLTDTQYF. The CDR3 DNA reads TGTGCCAGCAGTGCCCAACACACCTGGCTTACAGATACGCAGTATTTT.

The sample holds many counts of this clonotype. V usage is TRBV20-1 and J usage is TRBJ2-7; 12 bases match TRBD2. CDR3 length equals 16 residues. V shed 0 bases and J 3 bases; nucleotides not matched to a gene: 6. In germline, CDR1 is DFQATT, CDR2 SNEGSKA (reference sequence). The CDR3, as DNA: TGCAGTGCTAGAGATCGACTAGCGGGAGTTCGCTACGAGCAGTACTTC. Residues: CSARDRLAGVRYEQYF.

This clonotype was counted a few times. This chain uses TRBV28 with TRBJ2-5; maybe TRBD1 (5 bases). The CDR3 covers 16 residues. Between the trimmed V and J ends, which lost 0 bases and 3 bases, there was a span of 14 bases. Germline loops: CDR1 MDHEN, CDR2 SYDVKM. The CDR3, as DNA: TGTGCCAGCAGTTTATGGGGCCAGGGCGAAAAAGAGACCCAGTACTTC. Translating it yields CASSLWGQGEKETQYF.

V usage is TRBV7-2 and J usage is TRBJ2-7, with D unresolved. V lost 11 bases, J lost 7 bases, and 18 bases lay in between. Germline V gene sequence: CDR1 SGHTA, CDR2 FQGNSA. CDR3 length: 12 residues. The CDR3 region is CAAASEPGEQYF. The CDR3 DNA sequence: TGTGCCGCAGCCAGCGAACCCGGGGAGCAGTACTTC. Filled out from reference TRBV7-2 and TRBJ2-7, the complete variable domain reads GAGVSQSPSNKVTEKGKDVELRCDPISGHTALYWYRQSLGQGLEFLIYFQGNSAPDKSGLPSDRFSAERTGGSVSTLTIQRTQQEDSAVYLCAAASEPGEQYFGPGTRLTVT.

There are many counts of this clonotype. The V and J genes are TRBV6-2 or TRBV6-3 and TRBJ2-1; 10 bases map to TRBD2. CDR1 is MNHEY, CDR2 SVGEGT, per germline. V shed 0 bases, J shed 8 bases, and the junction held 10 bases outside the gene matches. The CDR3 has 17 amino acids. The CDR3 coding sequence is TGTGCCAGCAGTTACTCTGTACTGCTAGCGGGAGTGGATGAGCAGTTCTTC. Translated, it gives CASSYSVLLAGVDEQFF.

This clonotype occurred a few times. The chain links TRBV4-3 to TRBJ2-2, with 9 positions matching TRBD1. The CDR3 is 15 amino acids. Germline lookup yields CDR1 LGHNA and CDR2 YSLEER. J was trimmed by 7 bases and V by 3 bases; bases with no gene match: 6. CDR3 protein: CASSQGQGSVGELFF. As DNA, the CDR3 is TGCGCCAGCAGCCAGGGACAGGGAAGTGTCGGGGAGCTGTTTTTT.

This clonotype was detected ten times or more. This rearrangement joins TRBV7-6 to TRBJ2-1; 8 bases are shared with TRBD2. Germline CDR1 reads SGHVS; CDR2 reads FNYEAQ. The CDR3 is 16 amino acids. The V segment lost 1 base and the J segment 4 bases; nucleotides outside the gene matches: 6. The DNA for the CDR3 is TGTGCCAGCAGCTTAGGGGGGGCTAGCGGGTACAATGAGCAGTTCTTC. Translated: CASSLGGASGYNEQFF.

The CDR3 is CAISAIGNSPLHF. In DNA form, the CDR3 reads TGTGCCATCAGTGCAATTGGGAATTCACCCCTCCACTTT. V and J are TRBV10-3 and TRBJ1-6; D unresolved. The V and J ends lost 4 bases and 7 bases respectively, with 8 bases between them. The CDR3 covers 13 residues. Germline V gene data show CDR1 as ENHRY and CDR2 as SYGVKD.

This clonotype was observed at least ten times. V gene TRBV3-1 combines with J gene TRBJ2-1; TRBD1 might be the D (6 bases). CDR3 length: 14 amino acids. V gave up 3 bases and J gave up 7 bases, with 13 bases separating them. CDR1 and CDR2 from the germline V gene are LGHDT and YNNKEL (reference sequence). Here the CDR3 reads CASSHHQGKNEQFF. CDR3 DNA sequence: TGTGCCAGCAGCCATCATCAGGGGAAAAATGAGCAGTTCTTC.

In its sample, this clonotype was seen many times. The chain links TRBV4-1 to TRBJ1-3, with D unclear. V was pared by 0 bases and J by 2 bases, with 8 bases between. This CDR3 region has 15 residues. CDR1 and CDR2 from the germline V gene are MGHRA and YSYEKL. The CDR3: CASSQENAAGNTIYF. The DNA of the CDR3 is TGCGCCAGCAGCCAAGAGAACGCCGCTGGAAACACCATATATTTT.

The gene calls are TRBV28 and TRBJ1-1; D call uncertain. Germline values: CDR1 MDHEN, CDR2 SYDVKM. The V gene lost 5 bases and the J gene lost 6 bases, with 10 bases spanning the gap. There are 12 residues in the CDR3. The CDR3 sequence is CASSVNVAEAFF. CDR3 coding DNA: TGTGCCAGCAGTGTCAATGTGGCTGAAGCTTTCTTT.

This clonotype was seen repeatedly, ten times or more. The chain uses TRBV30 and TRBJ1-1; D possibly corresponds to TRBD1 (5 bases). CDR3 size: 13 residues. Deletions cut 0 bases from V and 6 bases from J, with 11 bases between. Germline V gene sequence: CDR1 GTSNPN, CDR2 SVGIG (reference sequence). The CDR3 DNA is TGTGCCTGGAGTGTACGAGGAGGGGCTGAAGCTTTCTTT. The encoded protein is CAWSVRGGAEAFF.

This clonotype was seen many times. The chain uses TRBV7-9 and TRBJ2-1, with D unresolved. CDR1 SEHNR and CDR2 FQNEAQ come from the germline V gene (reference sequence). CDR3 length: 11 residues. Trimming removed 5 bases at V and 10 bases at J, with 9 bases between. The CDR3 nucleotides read TGTGCCAGCAGCCCCCTTGCGGAGCAGTTCTTC. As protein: CASSPLAEQFF. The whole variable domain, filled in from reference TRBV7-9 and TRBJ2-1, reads DTGVSQNPRHKITKRGQNVTFRCDPISEHNRLYWYRQTLGQGPEFLTYFQNEAQLEKSRLLSDRFSAERPKGSFSTLEIQRTEQGDSAMYLCASSPLAEQFFGPGTRLTVL.

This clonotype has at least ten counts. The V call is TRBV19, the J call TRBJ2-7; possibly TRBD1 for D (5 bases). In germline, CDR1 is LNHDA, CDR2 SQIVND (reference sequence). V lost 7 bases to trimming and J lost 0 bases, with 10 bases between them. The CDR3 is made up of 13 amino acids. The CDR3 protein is CASNKGPSYEQYF. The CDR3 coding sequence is TGTGCCAGTAACAAGGGGCCCTCCTACGAGCAGTACTTC.

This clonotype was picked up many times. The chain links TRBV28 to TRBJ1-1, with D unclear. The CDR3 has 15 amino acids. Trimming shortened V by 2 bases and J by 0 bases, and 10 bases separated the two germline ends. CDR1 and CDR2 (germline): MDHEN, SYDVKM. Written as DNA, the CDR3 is TGTGCCAGCAGTTTACCCGGCGGGGTGAACACTGAAGCTTTCTTT. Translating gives CASSLPGGVNTEAFF.

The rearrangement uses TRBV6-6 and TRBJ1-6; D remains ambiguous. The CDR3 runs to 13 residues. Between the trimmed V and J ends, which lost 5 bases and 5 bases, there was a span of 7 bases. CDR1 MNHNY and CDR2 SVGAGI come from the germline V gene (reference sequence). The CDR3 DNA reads TGTGCCAGCAGTAACCCTCATAATTCACCCCTCCACTTT. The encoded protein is CASSNPHNSPLHF.

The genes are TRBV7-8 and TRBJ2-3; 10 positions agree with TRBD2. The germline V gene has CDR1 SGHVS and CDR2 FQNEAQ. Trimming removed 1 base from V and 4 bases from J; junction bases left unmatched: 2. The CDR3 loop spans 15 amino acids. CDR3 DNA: TGTGCCAGCAGCTTAGACAGCGGGAGGGCAGATACGCAGTATTTT. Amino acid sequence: CASSLDSGRADTQYF.

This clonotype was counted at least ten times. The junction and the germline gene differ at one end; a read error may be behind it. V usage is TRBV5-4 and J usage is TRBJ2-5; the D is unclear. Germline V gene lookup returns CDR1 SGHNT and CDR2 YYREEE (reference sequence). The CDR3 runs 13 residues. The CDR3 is CASRLGGQETQYF. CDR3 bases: TGTGCCAGCAGATTGGGTGGGCAAGAGACCCAGTACTTC.

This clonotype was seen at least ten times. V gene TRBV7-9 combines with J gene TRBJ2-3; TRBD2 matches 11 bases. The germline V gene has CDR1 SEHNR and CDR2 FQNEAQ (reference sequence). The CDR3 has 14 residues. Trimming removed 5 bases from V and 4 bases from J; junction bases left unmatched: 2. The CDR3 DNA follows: TGTGCCAGCAGCCCTAGCGGGAGGCCAGATACGCAGTATTTT. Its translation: CASSPSGRPDTQYF.

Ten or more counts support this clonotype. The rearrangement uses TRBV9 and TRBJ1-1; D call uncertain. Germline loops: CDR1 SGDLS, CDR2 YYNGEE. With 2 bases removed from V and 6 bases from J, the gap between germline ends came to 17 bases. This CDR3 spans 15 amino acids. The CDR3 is CASSVTDSNSAEAFF. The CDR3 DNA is TGTGCCAGCAGCGTGACGGACTCAAACTCCGCTGAAGCTTTCTTT.

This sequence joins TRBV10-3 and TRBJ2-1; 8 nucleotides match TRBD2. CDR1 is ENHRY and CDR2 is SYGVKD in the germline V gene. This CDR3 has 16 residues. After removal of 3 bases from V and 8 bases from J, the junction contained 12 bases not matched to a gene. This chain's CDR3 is CAISEPGLVTFDEQFF. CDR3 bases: TGTGCCATCAGTGAACCGGGACTAGTAACCTTCGATGAGCAGTTCTTC.

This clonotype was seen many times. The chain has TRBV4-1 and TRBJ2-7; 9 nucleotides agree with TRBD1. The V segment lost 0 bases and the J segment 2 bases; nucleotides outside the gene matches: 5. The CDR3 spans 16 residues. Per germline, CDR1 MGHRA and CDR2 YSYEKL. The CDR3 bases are TGCGCCAGCAGCCAAGATGGACAGGGGCTAGCCTACGAGCAGTACTTC. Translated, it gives CASSQDGQGLAYEQYF.

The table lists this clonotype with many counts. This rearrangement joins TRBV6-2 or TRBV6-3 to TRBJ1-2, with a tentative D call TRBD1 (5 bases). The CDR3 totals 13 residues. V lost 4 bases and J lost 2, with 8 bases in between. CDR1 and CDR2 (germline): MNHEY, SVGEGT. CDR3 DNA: TGTGCCAGCAGTTGGGACGGCAACTATGGCTACACCTTC. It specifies CASSWDGNYGYTF.